This is a list of T cell receptor beta chains from one sample in a study of cytomegalovirus exposure and HLA in healthy donors. Sequencing was performed with immunoSEQ multiplex PCR; in TCRdb, only in-frame clones are kept and a portion is missing. Of about 94,000 clones in the sample, more than 75% were seen once. Sample: PBMCs. The origin of the receptors is a human donor in good health. CDR3s include the opening cysteine and the closing phenylalanine or tryptophan. The D gene is left open where the match is weak. Size tells how often a clone was seen (once, few, many) or the class of an expanded clone, and some rows leave it out.

TRBV28	TRBD1	TRBJ1-1	NA	CASSPGTGRSAEAFF	TGTGCCAGCAGCCCCGGGACAGGGAGGTCGGCTGAAGCTTTCTTT
TRBV7-2	TRBD2	TRBJ2-3	NA	CASSRTGLAGGRRRDTQYF	TGTGCCAGCAGCCGTACGGGACTAGCGGGGGGCCGTAGGAGAGATACGCAGTATTTT
TRBV28	NA	TRBJ2-3	once	CASREGLTDTQYF	TGTGCCAGCAGGGAGGGCCTTACAGATACGCAGTATTTT
TRBV15	NA	TRBJ1-4	NA	CATSRETGRNEKLFF	TGTGCCACCAGCAGAGAGACAGGCCGGAATGAAAAACTGTTTTTT
TRBV28	NA	TRBJ2-7	NA	CASSPRTSPGEQYF	TGTGCCAGCAGTCCTCGGACATCCCCTGGGGAGCAGTACTTC
TRBV7-9	TRBD1	TRBJ1-1	NA	CASSLGMTGRTEAFF	TGTGCCAGCAGCTTAGGCATGACAGGGCGCACTGAAGCTTTCTTT
TRBV6-5	NA	TRBJ2-7	NA	CATMGPSYEQYF	TGTGCCACCATGGGGCCTTCCTACGAGCAGTACTTC
TRBV28	NA	TRBJ2-7	NA	CASRLGTSPAYF	TGTGCCAGCAGACTAGGCACGTCCCCCGCGTACTTC
TRBV7-3	TRBD2	TRBJ2-1	NA	CASSLTSRTSGQHNEQFF	TGTGCCAGCAGCTTAACGTCCCGTACTAGCGGGCAACACAATGAGCAGTTCTTC
TRBV7-2	TRBD2	TRBJ2-1	NA	CASSLGSLAGAIDNEQFF	TGTGCCAGCAGCTTAGGTAGCCTAGCGGGGGCCATCGACAATGAGCAGTTCTTC
TRBV7-2	NA	TRBJ2-1	NA	CASSSNRERQFF	TGTGCCAGCAGCTCCAACAGGGAGAGGCAGTTCTTC
TRBV7-8	NA	TRBJ1-2	NA	CASSSVGGVDYGYTF	TGTGCCAGCAGCTCGGTGGGGGGGGTCGACTATGGCTACACCTTC
TRBV20-1	NA	TRBJ2-7	NA	CSAGLVYEQYF	TGCAGTGCTGGTCTAGTCTACGAGCAGTACTTC
TRBV28	NA	TRBJ2-5	few	CASSLAALRETQYF	TGTGCCAGCAGTTTAGCGGCCCTGAGGGAGACCCAGTACTTC
TRBV5-4	NA	TRBJ2-5	NA	CASSFDPSRETQYF	TGTGCCAGCAGCTTCGACCCGTCGCGGGAGACCCAGTACTTC
TRBV28	NA	TRBJ1-1	NA	CASSSPTPNTEAFF	TGTGCCAGCAGTTCCCCGACACCGAACACTGAAGCTTTCTTT
TRBV27	NA	TRBJ2-2	NA	CASSGSGELFF	TGTGCCAGCAGCGGGTCCGGGGAGCTGTTTTTT
TRBV19	TRBD1	TRBJ1-5	NA	CASSLHPGTGNQPQHF	TGTGCCAGTAGTCTTCACCCCGGGACAGGAAATCAGCCCCAGCATTTT
TRBV4-3	NA	TRBJ2-1	NA	CAIREFREQFF	TGCGCCATTCGGGAGTTCCGGGAGCAGTTCTTC
TRBV19	NA	TRBJ2-7	NA	CASSIPAGQYYEQYF	TGTGCCAGTAGTATCCCCGCCGGACAGTACTACGAGCAGTACTTC
TRBV9	NA	TRBJ2-5	NA	CASSVGSATQETQYF	TGTGCCAGCAGCGTAGGCAGCGCTACACAAGAGACCCAGTACTTC
TRBV6-5	NA	TRBJ1-6	NA	CASGDLPENSPLHF	TGTGCCAGCGGAGATCTCCCGGAGAATTCACCCCTCCACTTT
TRBV19	TRBD2	TRBJ2-1	NA	CASSTSGRGAYNEQFF	TGTGCCAGTAGTACCAGCGGGAGGGGGGCCTACAATGAGCAGTTCTTC
TRBV4-2	TRBD1	TRBJ1-4	NA	CASSQEGNRGEKLFF	TGTGCCAGCAGCCAAGAGGGGAACAGGGGGGAAAAACTGTTTTTT
TRBV10-2	NA	TRBJ1-4	NA	CASSPEEREKLFF	TGCGCCAGCAGTCCAGAGGAGAGGGAAAAACTGTTTTTT
TRBV28	TRBD2	TRBJ2-7	NA	CASSPWTSGSYEQYF	TGTGCCAGCAGCCCCTGGACTAGCGGATCCTACGAGCAGTACTTC
TRBV4-3	TRBD1	TRBJ2-1	NA	CASSLWTGGLTYNEQFF	TGCGCCAGCAGCCTTTGGACAGGGGGCCTCACCTACAATGAGCAGTTCTTC
TRBV19	NA	TRBJ1-2	NA	CASSMPDSYGYTF	TGTGCCAGTAGTATGCCCGACAGCTATGGCTACACTTTC
TRBV27	NA	TRBJ2-1	NA	CATSRTEYNEQFF	TGTGCCACCTCCAGGACAGAGTACAATGAGCAGTTCTTC
TRBV19	NA	TRBJ2-3	once	CASSNPSVAGIGDTQYF	TGTGCCAGTAGTAACCCCTCAGTTGCAGGAATTGGAGATACGCAGTATTTT
TRBV18	NA	TRBJ1-5	NA	CASSPESPPTNQPQHF	TGTGCCAGCTCACCGGAGTCGCCCCCTACAAATCAGCCCCAGCATTTT
TRBV4-3	NA	TRBJ1-2	NA	CASSQATGFYGYTF	TGCGCCAGCAGCCAAGCTACAGGGTTCTATGGCTACACCTTC
TRBV28	NA	TRBJ1-5	NA	CASLSGQPNQPQHF	TGTGCCAGCCTTTCTGGACAGCCCAATCAGCCCCAGCATTTT
TRBV6-5	TRBD2	TRBJ2-5	NA	CASSYSTSGGGGTQYF	TGTGCCAGCAGTTACTCGACTAGCGGGGGGGGTGGGACCCAGTACTTC
TRBV6-5	TRBD1	TRBJ1-1	NA	CASSYRTGTEAFF	TGTGCCAGCAGTTACCGGACAGGGACTGAAGCTTTCTTT
TRBV28	NA	TRBJ2-7	NA	CASSFGRRAYEQYF	TGTGCCAGCAGTTTCGGTCGGAGGGCCTACGAGCAGTACTTC
TRBV14	TRBD2	TRBJ2-1	NA	CASRISGTSSKGEQFF	TGTGCCAGCAGAATTTCCGGGACTAGTAGTAAGGGTGAGCAGTTCTTC
TRBV5-1	NA	TRBJ2-6	NA	CASSSPLGTGANVLTF	TGCGCCAGCAGCTCCCCCCTCGGTACTGGGGCCAACGTCCTGACTTTC
TRBV7-2	TRBD2	TRBJ2-5	NA	CASSFVSGRETQYF	TGTGCCAGCAGCTTCGTTAGCGGGAGAGAGACCCAGTACTTC
TRBV6-5	TRBD2	TRBJ2-7	NA	CASSSPGLAEYEQYF	TGTGCCAGCAGTTCGCCGGGACTAGCGGAATACGAGCAGTACTTC
TRBV6-5	NA	TRBJ1-1	NA	CASSPVQYTEAFF	TGTGCCAGCAGTCCGGTTCAATACACTGAAGCTTTCTTT
TRBV27	TRBD1	TRBJ1-5	NA	CASRHRDSYQPQHF	TGTGCCAGCAGACACCGGGACAGCTATCAGCCCCAGCATTTT
TRBV5-5	NA	TRBJ2-5	NA	CASSLGQSYQETQYF	TGTGCCAGCAGCTTGGGACAGAGCTACCAAGAGACCCAGTACTTC
TRBV25-1	TRBD2	TRBJ2-7	NA	CASSDGTGGPHEQYF	TGTGCCAGCAGTGATGGGACGGGAGGGCCGCACGAGCAGTACTTC
TRBV9	NA	TRBJ1-5	few	CASSVGASNQPQHF	TGTGCCAGCAGCGTAGGCGCTAGCAATCAGCCCCAGCATTTT
TRBV18	NA	TRBJ1-2	once	CASSPRGGPDGYTF	TGTGCCAGCTCACCTAGAGGGGGACCTGATGGCTACACCTTC
TRBV6-5	TRBD1	TRBJ1-1	few	CASSGDRGLTEAFF	TGTGCCAGCAGTGGAGACAGGGGGCTGACTGAAGCTTTCTTT
TRBV11-2	TRBD1	TRBJ1-1	NA	CASSSLQGAAGAEAFF	TGTGCCAGCAGCTCCCTACAGGGGGCGGCGGGGGCTGAAGCTTTCTTT
TRBV28	NA	TRBJ1-4	NA	CASSLTGVGGGDEKLFF	TGTGCCAGCAGTCTGACGGGGGTCGGGGGAGGGGATGAAAAACTGTTTTTT
TRBV7-2	NA	TRBJ1-1	NA	CASSLARGEWSTEAFF	TGTGCCAGCAGCTTAGCCCGGGGGGAGTGGAGCACTGAAGCTTTCTTT
TRBV10-3	NA	TRBJ1-1	few	CAISDGVEAFF	TGTGCCATCAGTGACGGGGTTGAAGCTTTCTTT
TRBV7-9	NA	TRBJ1-5	NA	CASSQSGAIIDNQPQHF	TGTGCCAGCAGCCAATCTGGGGCCATAATTGACAATCAGCCCCAGCATTTT
TRBV4-3	NA	TRBJ1-2	once	CASGQGPMYGYTF	TGCGCCAGCGGCCAAGGGCCCATGTATGGCTACACCTTC
TRBV28	TRBD1	TRBJ1-1	NA	CASKGAWEAFF	TGTGCCAGCAAGGGGGCATGGGAGGCTTTCTTT
TRBV5-1	NA	TRBJ2-1	NA	CASGALGPPYNEQFF	TGCGCCAGCGGAGCCCTCGGTCCCCCGTACAATGAGCAGTTCTTC
TRBV10-3	NA	TRBJ2-7	NA	CAISDRGSLSEQYF	TGTGCCATCAGTGATCGGGGGAGTTTGTCCGAGCAGTACTTC
TRBV29-1	TRBD1	TRBJ1-1	NA	CSVLKDRVAEAFF	TGCAGCGTTCTAAAGGACAGGGTCGCTGAAGCTTTCTTT
TRBV7-8	TRBD2	TRBJ2-7	NA	CASSPPGGGWQYF	TGTGCCAGCAGCCCGCCCGGGGGGGGTTGGCAGTACTTC
TRBV28	NA	TRBJ1-1	NA	CASKEHGVPEAFF	TGTGCCAGCAAAGAACACGGGGTGCCCGAAGCTTTCTTT